The 8 T cell receptor beta chains below come from one sample, sequenced in a study of beta chain features in type 1 diabetes. As every portion of the isolated RNA was reverse transcribed, the sequencing read expressed TCRB transcripts. Produced via immunoSEQ multiplex PCR; TCRdb's table is partial and in-frame only. The sample holds about 620,000 clones, less than 20% seen once. The sample consisted of naive CD4+ T cells from blood. These receptors came from a man between 18 and 35 years old in good health.

This clone showed up just a few times. The chain uses TRBV10-3 and TRBJ1-1; no clear D. CDR3 length: 14 residues. V gave up 4 bases and J gave up 0 bases, with 9 bases separating them. CDR1 is ENHRY and CDR2 is SYGVKD in the germline V gene. For the CDR3, the DNA is TGTGCCATCAGTGCGGAGGAGATGAACACTGAAGCTTTCTTT. It yields the protein CAISAEEMNTEAFF.

This clone was seen only once. V and J are TRBV28 and TRBJ2-3; the match to TRBD1 covers 8 bases. CDR3 length: 15 amino acids. From germline, CDR1 is MDHEN and CDR2 SYDVKM. V dropped 6 bases and J dropped 4; count of bases not matched to a gene: 9. The CDR3 DNA is TGTGCCAGCAGCCCAGGACAGGGTTACGCAGATACGCAGTATTTT. This sequence encodes CASSPGQGYADTQYF.

The CDR3, as DNA: TGTGCCAGCAGCCCGCAACGGGGTGTAGCGGGGGATTGGGAGACCCAGTACTTC. It codes for CASSPQRGVAGDWETQYF. The chain uses TRBV7-8 and TRBJ2-5, with 9 bases lining up with TRBD2. CDR3 length: 18 residues. Trimming removed 5 bases from V and 5 bases from J; junction bases left unmatched: 18. Germline lookup yields CDR1 SGHVS and CDR2 FQNEAQ. Together with reference TRBV7-8 and TRBJ2-5, the CDR3 gives the full variable domain: GAGVSQSPRYKVAKRGQDVALRCDPISGHVSLFWYQQALGQGPEFLTYFQNEAQLDKSGLPSDRFFAERPEGSVSTLKIQRTQQEDSAVYLCASSPQRGVAGDWETQYFGPGTRLLVL.

This clone was counted a few times. The chain uses TRBV14 and TRBJ1-2; no definite D call. This CDR3 has 12 amino acids. V was trimmed by 3 bases and J by 6 bases, leaving 8 bases between them. Germline V gene lookup returns CDR1 SGHDN and CDR2 FVKESK. The CDR3 sequence: CASSHRPNGYTF. CDR3 DNA: TGTGCCAGCAGCCATAGGCCAAATGGCTACACCTTC.

This clone was counted between two and nine times. The chain links TRBV19 to TRBJ2-2; a weak D match, TRBD1 (6 bases). In germline, CDR1 is LNHDA, CDR2 SQIVND (reference sequence). This CDR3 is built from 16 residues. The ends were cut back, 2 bases at V and 6 bases at J, with 16 bases in the middle. CDR3 region: CASSIWGQGRAGELFF. Written as DNA, the CDR3 is TGTGCCAGTAGTATATGGGGGCAGGGAAGGGCCGGGGAGCTGTTTTTT. Combining the CDR3 with reference TRBV19 and TRBJ2-2 gives the whole variable domain DGGITQSPKYLFRKEGQNVTLSCEQNLNHDAMYWYRQDPGQGLRLIYYSQIVNDFQKGDIAEGYSVSREKKESFPLTVTSAQKNPTAFYLCASSIWGQGRAGELFFGEGSRLTVL.

The rearrangement joins TRBV5-4 to TRBJ1-4; no clear D. Looked up from germline, CDR1 is SGHNT and CDR2 is YYREEE (reference sequence). V was pared by 4 bases and J by 1 base, with 8 bases between. This CDR3 has 14 amino acids. CDR3 sequence: CASSPGGTNEKLFF. CDR3 coding DNA: TGTGCCAGCAGCCCGGGCGGAACTAATGAAAAACTGTTTTTT.

This clone was found a few times. The sample holds other DNA sequences that translate to the same CDR3. The chain joins TRBV5-4 to TRBJ1-5; TRBD1 matches at 11 bases. Looked up from germline, CDR1 is SGHNT and CDR2 is YYREEE (reference sequence). The junction had 1 base not matched to a gene; V was cut back by 3 bases and J by 5 bases. This CDR3 is 14 amino acids long. The chain's CDR3 is CASSSGQGDQPQHF. Written as DNA, the CDR3 is TGTGCCAGCAGCTCGGGACAGGGGGATCAGCCCCAGCATTTT.

The chain has TRBV2 and TRBJ1-5; D not certain. V lost 4 bases and J 1 base, leaving 14 bases between the germline ends. Germline V CDR1 and CDR2: SNHLY, FYNNEI. The CDR3 is 16 residues long. CDR3 in amino acids: CASSAERALSNQPQHF. CDR3 in DNA: TGTGCCAGCAGTGCAGAAAGGGCTTTAAGCAATCAGCCCCAGCATTTT.